Listed below are T cell receptor beta chains from one sample, sequenced in a study of T cells in Graves' hyperthyroidism and ophthalmopathy. A single record per CDR3 protein comes from TCRdb applying MiXCR to the multiplex PCR reads. This sample yields a few hundred thousand distinct CDR3 sequences, of which roughly 50% are seen a single time; about 8.3% belongs to the top ten. The sample taken for sequencing was peripheral blood or thyroid tissue (not recorded which). These receptors originate from a woman aged 18 to 35 with Graves' hyperthyroidism. Both conserved end residues are part of each CDR3.

j_call,v_call,cdr3_aa
TRBJ1-4,TRBV5-4,CASSLQEFATNEKLFF
TRBJ2-3,TRBV7-3,CASSLGTPSTDTQYF
TRBJ2-7,TRBV10-3,CAISDRVNEQYF
TRBJ2-2,TRBV4-2,CASSRTSGRGNGELFF
TRBJ2-7,TRBV9,CASSQQGEQYF
TRBJ2-7,TRBV12-3/TRBV12-4,CASGQNYEQYF
TRBJ2-7,TRBV7-9,CASSQLPGTSGRAHPYEQYF
TRBJ2-5,TRBV18,CASSPGLTGHQETQYF
TRBJ1-1,TRBV7-9,CASSPGGGFFGAFF
TRBJ1-5,TRBV29-1,CSVGGYNQPQHF
TRBJ2-7,TRBV2,CASGTAQPYEQYF
TRBJ2-7,TRBV20-1,CSARGQGPYEQYF
TRBJ2-7,TRBV6-4,CASIGPGHSYEQYF
TRBJ2-7,TRBV20-1,CRGTGTGDHEQYF
TRBJ2-2,TRBV24-1,CATSAFPGELFF
TRBJ2-5,TRBV7-2,CASSFDRGSWETQYF
TRBJ1-6,TRBV7-2,CASSRSVFSSYNSPLHF